This is a list of T cell receptor beta chains from one sample in a study of blood T cell repertoires in COVID-19. The data were produced by immunoSEQ multiplex PCR, yet TCRdb's version contains in-frame clones alone and is incomplete. Of some 150,000 clones in the sample, roughly nine tenths were seen once. The sequenced material came from peripheral blood. The source is a woman aged 40 to 55 with acute or convalescent COVID-19. CDR3s include the opening cysteine and the closing phenylalanine or tryptophan. A D gene is named only where the DNA matches it firmly. Expanded clones are given a class, and other clones once, few, many or no size at all.

clone_size d_call j_call v_call cdr3_nt cdr3_aa
once . TRBJ1-2 TRBV6-2/TRBV6-3 TGTGCCAGCAGTTCCCGACAGAGATATGGCTACACCTTC CASSSRQRYGYTF
. TRBD1 TRBJ1-4 TRBV27 TGTGCCAGCAGCAAGGGGGCTGGAAATCTGTTGAGTGGGAAACTGTTTTTT CASSKGAGNLLSGKLFF
. TRBD1 TRBJ1-1 TRBV27 TGTGCCAGCAAAATTGGACAGGGGGACACTGAAGCTTTCTTT CASKIGQGDTEAFF
. TRBD1 TRBJ2-1 TRBV5-1 TGCGCCAGCAGCTCGGTACGGGACAGGGGGCCGCATGAGCAGTTCTTC CASSSVRDRGPHEQFF
. TRBD2 TRBJ2-7 TRBV3-1/TRBV3-2 TGTGCCAGCAGCCAAGTGGGTAGCGGGACATACGAGCAGTACTTC CASSQVGSGTYEQYF
. . TRBJ1-2 TRBV12-3/TRBV12-4 TGTGCCAGCACAAACCTTGCGGCGCCTGGCTACACCTTC CASTNLAAPGYTF
. . TRBJ1-2 TRBV30 TGTGCCTGGAGTGTAGGTGGGGGCGCCTTCTATGGCTACACCTTC CAWSVGGGAFYGYTF
. TRBD2 TRBJ2-2 TRBV9 TGTGCCAGCAGCGCCTCCCTAGTTAATCCTAGCGGGAGGGCTACAATCGGGGAGCTGTTTTTT CASSASLVNPSGRATIGELFF
. . TRBJ1-2 TRBV2 TGTGCCAGCAGTTTTACAGGGTCTGGCTACACCTTC CASSFTGSGYTF
. TRBD2 TRBJ2-1 TRBV4-1 TGCGCCAGCAGCCAAGTAGGACTAGCGGTCAATGAGCAGTTCTTC CASSQVGLAVNEQFF
. . TRBJ2-3 TRBV7-3 TGTGCCAGCAGCTTAACTGGGCGGGGTAGCACAGATACGCAGTATTTT CASSLTGRGSTDTQYF
. . TRBJ2-3 TRBV2 TGTGCCAGCATTATACAGTACACAGATACGCAGTATTTT CASIIQYTDTQYF
. TRBD2 TRBJ2-1 TRBV29-1 TGCAGCGTGATTAGCGGGAGGGCCCCCAATGAGCAGTTCTTC CSVISGRAPNEQFF
. . TRBJ2-2 TRBV12-2 TGTGCAAGTCTCCCTGACCTCGGGACTAGTATGATCCCGAACACCGGGGAGCTGTTTTTT CASLPDLGTSMIPNTGELFF
. TRBD2 TRBJ2-7 TRBV6-5 TGTGCCAGCAGTTACGTGGGAGGGCTCGCCGAGCAGTACTTC CASSYVGGLAEQYF
. TRBD1 TRBJ1-4 TRBV7-9 TGTGCCAGCAGCTCCGTGGACAGGTCTAATGAAAAACTGTTTTTT CASSSVDRSNEKLFF
. . TRBJ2-1 TRBV5-6 TGTGCCAGCAGCTTGGTAGGGGGATCCTACAATGAGCAGTTCTTC CASSLVGGSYNEQFF
. . TRBJ1-1 TRBV7-9 TGTGCCAGCAGCTTAAAACAGCATAACACTGAAGCTTTCTTT CASSLKQHNTEAFF
. TRBD2 TRBJ2-3 TRBV11-3 TGTGCCAGCGCAGCACCAGCGGGAGGCACCCCAGATACGCAGTATTTT CASAAPAGGTPDTQYF
. . TRBJ1-5 TRBV27 TGTGCCAGCAGTTTATCTCGGACTGGGGTCGGTCAGCCCCAGCATTTT CASSLSRTGVGQPQHF
. TRBD2 TRBJ2-2 TRBV5-1 TGCGCCAGCAGCTACGGACTAGCGGACACCGGGGAGCTGTTTTTT CASSYGLADTGELFF
. TRBD1 TRBJ1-2 TRBV3-1/TRBV3-2 TGTGCCAGCAGCCAATCAGGGACAGGGGGAGGCTATGGCTACACCTTC CASSQSGTGGGYGYTF
. TRBD1 TRBJ2-1 TRBV11-2 TGTGCCAGCAGCCCAGGGACAGGGTTTGATGAGCAGTTCTTC CASSPGTGFDEQFF
. . TRBJ2-7 TRBV2 TGTGCCAGCCTCTTTGGCACCAACTACGAGCAGTACTTC CASLFGTNYEQYF
. . TRBJ1-2 TRBV19 TGTGCCAGTAGTATAATGCTCACAGGGGGCTACACCTTC CASSIMLTGGYTF
once . TRBJ1-5 TRBV19 TGTGCCAGTCTCCCACTTTTAACCAGCAATCAGCCCCAGCATTTT CASLPLLTSNQPQHF
. . TRBJ2-3 TRBV9 TGTGCCAGCACCGGAGAAGGCGCCACAGATACGCAGTATTTT CASTGEGATDTQYF
. TRBD1 TRBJ2-5 TRBV2 TGTGCCAGCAGTAATAACCCGGGGACAGGGGAAGAGACCCAGTACTTC CASSNNPGTGEETQYF